The entry below describes one T cell receptor (beta chain). Sequenced by immunoSEQ multiplex PCR; TCRdb stores in-frame clones only, minus some. The sample shows about 2.4 million clones, 80% to 95% of them seen only once. The sample comes from a study of shared clonotypes between healthy human individuals. CDR3 length: 15 amino acids. CDR1 is LNHDA and CDR2 is SQIVND in the germline V gene (reference sequence). Trimming left V 2 bases short and J 2 bases short, with 10 bases between. Sequencing was performed on naive CD4+ T cells from PBMCs. Subset meaning: CD45RA+ positively selected. V is TRBV19 and J is TRBJ2-1, with D uncertain. The clonotype originates from a man between 18 and 35 years old in good health. Some clones in this sample may be carry-over from other donors' samples. The CDR3 here is CASSIWGTAYNEQFF. Here the CDR3 DNA reads TGTGCCAGTAGTATATGGGGAACTGCCTACAATGAGCAGTTCTTC.